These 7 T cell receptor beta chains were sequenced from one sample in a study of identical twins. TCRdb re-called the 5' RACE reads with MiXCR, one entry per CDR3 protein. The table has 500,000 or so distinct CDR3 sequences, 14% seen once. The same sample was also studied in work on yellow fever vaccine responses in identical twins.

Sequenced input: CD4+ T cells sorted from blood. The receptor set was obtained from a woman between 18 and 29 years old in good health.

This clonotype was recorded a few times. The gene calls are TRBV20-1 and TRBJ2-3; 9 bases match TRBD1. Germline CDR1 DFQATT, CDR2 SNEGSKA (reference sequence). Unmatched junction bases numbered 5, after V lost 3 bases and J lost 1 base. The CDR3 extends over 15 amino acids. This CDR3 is CSASGWTGGTDTQYF. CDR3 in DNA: TGCAGTGCTAGTGGATGGACAGGGGGCACAGATACGCAGTATTTT.

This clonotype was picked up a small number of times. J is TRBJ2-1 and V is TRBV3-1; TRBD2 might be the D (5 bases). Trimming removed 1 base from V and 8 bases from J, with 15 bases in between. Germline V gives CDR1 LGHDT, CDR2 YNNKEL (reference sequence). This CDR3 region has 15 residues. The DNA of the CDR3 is TGTGCCAGCAGCCAAGGAATAGGTTCCGGGGATGAGCAGTTCTTC. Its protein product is CASSQGIGSGDEQFF.

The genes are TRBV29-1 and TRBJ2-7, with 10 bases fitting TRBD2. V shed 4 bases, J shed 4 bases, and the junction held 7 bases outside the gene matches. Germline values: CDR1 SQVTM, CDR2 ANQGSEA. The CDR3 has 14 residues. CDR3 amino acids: CSVALAGVWYEQYF. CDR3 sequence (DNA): TGCAGCGTTGCCCTAGCGGGAGTATGGTACGAGCAGTACTTC.

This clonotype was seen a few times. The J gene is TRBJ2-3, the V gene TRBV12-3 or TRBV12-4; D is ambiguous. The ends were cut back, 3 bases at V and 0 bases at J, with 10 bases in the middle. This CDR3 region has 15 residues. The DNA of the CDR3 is TGTGCCAGCAGTTTGTCCGCGACTAGCACAGATACGCAGTATTTT. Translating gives CASSLSATSTDTQYF.

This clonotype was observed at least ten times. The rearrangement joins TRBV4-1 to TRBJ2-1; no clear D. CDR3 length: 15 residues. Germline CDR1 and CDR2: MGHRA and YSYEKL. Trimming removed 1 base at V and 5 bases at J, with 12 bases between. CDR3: CASSQALIPHNEQFF. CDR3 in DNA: TGCGCCAGCAGCCAAGCGCTAATCCCTCACAATGAGCAGTTCTTC.

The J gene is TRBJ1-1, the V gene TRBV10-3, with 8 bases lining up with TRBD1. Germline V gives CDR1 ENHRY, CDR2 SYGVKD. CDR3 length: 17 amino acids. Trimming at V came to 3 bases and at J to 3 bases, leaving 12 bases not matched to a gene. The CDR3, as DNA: TGTGCCATCAGTGACGGAGGACAGGGTATGGGTGACACTGAAGCTTTCTTT. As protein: CAISDGGQGMGDTEAFF.

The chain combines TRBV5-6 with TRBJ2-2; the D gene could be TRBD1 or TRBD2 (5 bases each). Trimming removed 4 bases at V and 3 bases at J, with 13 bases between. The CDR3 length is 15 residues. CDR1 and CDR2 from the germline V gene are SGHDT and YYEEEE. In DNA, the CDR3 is TGTGCCAGCAGCACCGGGGCACTGCACACCGGGGAGCTGTTTTTT. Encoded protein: CASSTGALHTGELFF.